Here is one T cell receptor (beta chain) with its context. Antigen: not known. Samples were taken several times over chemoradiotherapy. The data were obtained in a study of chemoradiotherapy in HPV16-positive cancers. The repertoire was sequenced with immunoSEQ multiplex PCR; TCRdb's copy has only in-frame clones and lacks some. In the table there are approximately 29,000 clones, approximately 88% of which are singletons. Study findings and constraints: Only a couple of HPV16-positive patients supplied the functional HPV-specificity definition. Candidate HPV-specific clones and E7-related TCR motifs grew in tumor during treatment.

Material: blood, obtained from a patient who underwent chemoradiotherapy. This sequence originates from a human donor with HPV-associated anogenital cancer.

The CDR3 nucleotides read TGTGCCAGCAGCCTTACTCGGGACAGGGGGCCGAACACTGAAGCTTTCTTT. It translates to CASSLTRDRGPNTEAFF. The chain carries TRBV27 and TRBJ1-1; 12 bases line up with TRBD1. The CDR3 covers 17 residues. Germline lookup yields CDR1 MNHEY and CDR2 SMNVEV (reference sequence). Trimming cost V 6 bases and J 1 base; bases outside gene matches: 9.